This T cell receptor beta chain was sequenced during a study of regulatory T cells in long-lasting Graves disease. The sample holds a few counts of this clonotype. The time point here: persistent/refractory GD, antithyroid drugs over 5 years with positive TRAb. PBMCs were the source of the RNA used for TCR sequencing. iRepertoire HTBI primers and Arm-PCR of CDR3 regions built TCR beta libraries. In the original workflow: Identified across the samples were over 50 TRBV segments and 13 to 15 TRBJ segments. TCRdb reprocessed the multiplex PCR reads with MiXCR, giving one entry per CDR3 protein. The V and J calls come from TCRdb's annotation, not from the publication. The table shows roughly 400,000 distinct CDR3 sequences, with 20% to 25% occurring only once. The sequences come from peripheral blood mononuclear cells (PBMCs), collected when the disease was refractory, from a patient treated with antithyroid drugs. This clonotype was obtained from a female donor with Graves disease.

The CDR3 bases are TGTGCCAGCAGTTTACGGGGTGGCGGAAGGTTTTATGAGCAGTTCTTC. Residues: CASSLRGGGRFYEQFF. This chain connects TRBV28 to TRBJ2-1; maybe TRBD2 (5 bases). CDR3 length equals 16 residues. V lost 2 bases and J lost 8, with 19 bases in between. Germline assignment: CDR1 MDHEN and CDR2 SYDVKM.